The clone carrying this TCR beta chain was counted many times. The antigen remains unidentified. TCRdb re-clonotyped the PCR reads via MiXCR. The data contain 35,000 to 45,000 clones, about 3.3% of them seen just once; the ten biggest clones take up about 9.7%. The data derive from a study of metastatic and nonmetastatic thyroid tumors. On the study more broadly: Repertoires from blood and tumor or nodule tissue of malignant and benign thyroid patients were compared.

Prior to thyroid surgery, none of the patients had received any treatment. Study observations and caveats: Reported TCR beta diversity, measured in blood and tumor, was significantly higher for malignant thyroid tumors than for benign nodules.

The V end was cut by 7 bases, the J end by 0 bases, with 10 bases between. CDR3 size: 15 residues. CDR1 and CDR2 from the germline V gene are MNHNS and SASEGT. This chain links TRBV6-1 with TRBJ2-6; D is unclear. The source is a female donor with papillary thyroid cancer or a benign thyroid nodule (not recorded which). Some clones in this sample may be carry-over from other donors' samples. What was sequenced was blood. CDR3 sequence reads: CASTALDSGANVLTF. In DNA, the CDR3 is TGTGCCAGCACTGCACTGGACTCTGGGGCCAACGTCCTGACTTTC.